This TCR beta chain is drawn from a study of blood T cell repertoires in COVID-19. CDR3 size: 17 residues. With V trimmed by 4 bases and J by 6 bases, 11 bases remained unmatched. Germline V CDR1 and CDR2: LGHNA, YNFKEQ. In the original processing: The authors estimated nucleated cell counts from reference gene primer amplification. Sequencing was performed with immunoSEQ multiplex PCR; in TCRdb, only in-frame clones are kept and a portion is missing. The V and J calls and the clone size are those of that table, but D and trimming were determined from the DNA. This sample yields roughly 150,000 clones, of which roughly 72% are seen a single time; around 3.5% belongs to the top ten.

The sequence was obtained from a woman older than 75 with acute or convalescent COVID-19. V gene TRBV4-2 combines with J gene TRBJ2-1, with 11 bases aligning to TRBD2. What was sequenced was peripheral blood. The CDR3 loop is CASSRKPGTSGTNEQFF. Here the CDR3 DNA reads TGTGCCAGCAGCCGAAAACCTGGGACTAGCGGAACCAATGAGCAGTTCTTC.